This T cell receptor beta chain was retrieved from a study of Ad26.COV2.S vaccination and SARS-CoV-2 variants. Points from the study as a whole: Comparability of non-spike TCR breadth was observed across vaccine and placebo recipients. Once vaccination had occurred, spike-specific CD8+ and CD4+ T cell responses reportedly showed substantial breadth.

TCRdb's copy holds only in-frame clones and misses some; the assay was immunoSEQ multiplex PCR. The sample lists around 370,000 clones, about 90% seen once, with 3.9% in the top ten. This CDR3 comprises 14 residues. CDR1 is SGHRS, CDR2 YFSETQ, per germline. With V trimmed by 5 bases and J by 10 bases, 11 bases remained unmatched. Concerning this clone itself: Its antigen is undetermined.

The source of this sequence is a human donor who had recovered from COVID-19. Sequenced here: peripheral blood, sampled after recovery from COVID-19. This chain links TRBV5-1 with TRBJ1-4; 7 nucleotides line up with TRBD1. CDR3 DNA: TGCGCCAGCAGGTACGACAGGGTATCTGGAAAACTGTTTTTT. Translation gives CASRYDRVSGKLFF.